This T cell receptor (beta chain) stems from a study of regulatory T cells in long-lasting Graves disease. Study summary: For under 3 months, newly diagnosed Graves' patients had been taking antithyroid drugs.

Study observations and caveats: Repertoires from persistent disease leaned toward TRBV28, TRBJ1-2 and TRBJ2-5.

Arm-PCR of CDR3 regions with iRepertoire HTBI primers generated TCR beta libraries. One entry per CDR3 protein, called by TCRdb with MiXCR from the multiplex PCR reads. The repertoire has under 300,000 distinct CDR3 sequences, 15% to 20% of them found once; the top ten carry about 15%. Germline values: CDR1 SGHVS, CDR2 FQNEAQ. The CDR3 has 20 amino acids. A note on this clonotype: Its target is unknown. Possible read error: a much larger clone is one base away.

Time point denoted: newly diagnosed GD, antithyroid drugs for less than 3 months. TCR sequences were obtained from RNA taken from PBMCs. This sample was shared with a second study, whose subject was T cells in Graves' hyperthyroidism and ophthalmopathy. That source notes: The primer set for the first-round RT-PCR of the TCR CDR3 was HTBI.

The sample in question was peripheral blood mononuclear cells (PBMCs), obtained at new diagnosis, from a patient treated with antithyroid drugs. The chain links TRBV7-8 to TRBJ2-3; the match to TRBD2 covers 14 bases. TRBJ2-1 explains the end of the DNA better; the J call may be wrong. The TCR was taken from a woman aged 25 to 39 with Graves disease. For the CDR3, the DNA is TGTGCCAGCAGCCACAAAGCAATCCTGACTAGCGGGGGGGCTACTGATGAGCAGTTCTTC. As protein: CASSHKAILTSGGATDEQFF.